The 30 T cell receptor beta chains below all came from one sample that was sequenced in a study of T-cell reconstitution after alpha-beta-depleted transplantation in children. A TCRbeta library incorporating unique molecular identifiers was prepared. From the PCR reads, TCRdb called clonotypes with MiXCR, one entry per CDR3 protein. Of approximately 640,000 distinct CDR3 sequences in the sample, 16% are singletons; the top ten hold 1.1%. Here the sequenced sample was PBMCs from the stem cell graft donor, taken from the stem cell graft. These receptors were collected from a human donor who donated a stem cell graft to a child with acute myeloid leukemia.

In its sample, this clonotype was seen a few times. V gene TRBV5-5 combines with J gene TRBJ2-5; a weak D match, TRBD1 (5 bases). Germline CDR1 reads SGHKS; CDR2 reads YYEKEE (reference sequence). The CDR3 extends over 15 amino acids. The V end lost 0 bases, the J end lost 3 bases, and 12 bases lay between the germline ends. In DNA form, the CDR3 reads TGTGCCAGCAGCTTGGCGGCAGGGTTGGAAGAGACCCAGTACTTC. Protein: CASSLAAGLEETQYF.

This clonotype was seen at least ten times. The chain recombines TRBV6-5 with TRBJ2-5; D may match TRBD1 or TRBD2 (5 bases each). This CDR3 has 15 residues. The germline gives CDR1 MNHEY, CDR2 SVGAGI. V was trimmed by 4 bases and J by 7 bases, leaving 19 bases between them. The CDR3 reads CASSFGTAGIGTQYF. The CDR3 nucleotides are TGTGCCAGCAGTTTCGGGACGGCCGGGATCGGGACCCAGTACTTC.

The rearrangement links TRBV4-1 to TRBJ2-5; D is uncertain. This CDR3 comprises 8 residues. V lost 4 bases to trimming and J lost 12 bases, with 3 bases between them. Germline CDR1 reads MGHRA; CDR2 reads YSYEKL. The DNA for the CDR3 is TGCGCCAGCAGCCCCGAGTACTTC. It codes for CASSPEYF.

This clonotype was found many times. This chain joins TRBV29-1 and TRBJ1-1; the match to TRBD1 covers 7 bases. The germline CDR1 and CDR2 sequences are SQVTM and ANQGSEA. The ends lost 7 bases at V and 1 base at J; junction bases unmatched: 15. CDR3 length: 16 residues. CDR3 bases: TGCAGCGCTGGGCCACAGGGGCGGAGGGCGAACACTGAAGCTTTCTTT. Translation: CSAGPQGRRANTEAFF.

This clonotype was counted at least ten times. This sequence joins TRBV7-9 and TRBJ2-7; D not certain. The V gene lost 1 base and the J gene lost 4 bases, with 11 bases spanning the gap. The CDR3 covers 14 residues. CDR1 is SEHNR, CDR2 FQNEAQ, per germline (reference sequence). CDR3 DNA sequence: TGTGCCAGCAGCTTAGAACCAGAGAGTTACGAGCAGTACGTC. It encodes CASSLEPESYEQYV.

This clonotype appeared a few times. This chain links TRBV4-1 with TRBJ1-6, with D possibly TRBD1 on 5 matching bases. The ends were cut back, 1 base at V and 10 bases at J, with 14 bases in the middle. The CDR3 is 15 amino acids. The germline CDR1 and CDR2 sequences are MGHRA and YSYEKL. CDR3 nucleotide sequence: TGCGCCAGCAGCCAAGCCAGGGAAGAATCGTCACCCCTCCACTTT. Translated, it gives CASSQAREESSPLHF.

This clonotype was recorded at least ten times. The V call is TRBV12-3 or TRBV12-4, the J call TRBJ2-7, with 7 bases lining up with TRBD2. V was pared by 5 bases and J by 2 bases, with 3 bases of the junction left unmatched. The CDR3 extends over 13 amino acids. CDR3 DNA sequence: TGTGCCAGCAGTCGCCGGGGGGCCTACGAGCAGTACGTC. This sequence encodes CASSRRGAYEQYV.

This clonotype occurred many times. V gene TRBV10-3 combines with J gene TRBJ2-3; D not certain. The CDR3 contains 13 residues. Per the germline V gene, CDR1 is ENHRY and CDR2 is SYGVKD. Trimming left V 2 bases short and J 1 base short, with 4 bases between. The CDR3 sequence: CAISEEGTDTQYF. The CDR3 DNA is TGTGCCATCAGTGAGGAGGGCACAGATACGCAGTATTTT.

In its sample, this clonotype was seen a few times. The chain combines TRBV9 with TRBJ2-1; the D gene is possibly TRBD1 (6 bases). V dropped 3 bases and J dropped 6 bases, with 13 bases sitting between them. The CDR3 is made up of 14 amino acids. The germline V gene encodes CDR1 SGDLS and CDR2 YYNGEE. The CDR3 spells CASSAYRDRNEQFF. The CDR3 DNA is TGTGCCAGCAGCGCTTACAGGGATCGCAATGAGCAGTTCTTC. Complete variable domain (other parts from reference TRBV9 and TRBJ2-1): DSGVTQTPKHLITATGQRVTLRCSPRSGDLSVYWYQQSLDQGLQFLIQYYNGEERAKGNILERFSAQQFPDLHSELNLSSLELGDSALYFCASSAYRDRNEQFFGPGTRLTVL.

This sequence joins TRBV12-3 or TRBV12-4 and TRBJ2-5, with D unclear. V was cut by 10 bases and J by 4 bases, with 16 bases left in between. This CDR3 is built from 13 residues. The CDR3 DNA sequence: TGTGCCACCTCCCCCGGGTTTCGAGAGACCCAGTACTTC. This translates into CATSPGFRETQYF.

The V call is TRBV4-3, the J call TRBJ2-3; TRBD1 is a possible D gene (6 bases). The V and J ends lost 0 bases and 1 base respectively, with 11 bases between them. The CDR3 length is 16 residues. Germline values: CDR1 LGHNA, CDR2 YSLEER. CDR3 sequence: CASSQDIEGGTDTQYF. DNA of the CDR3: TGCGCCAGCAGCCAAGATATTGAGGGGGGCACAGATACGCAGTATTTT.

This clonotype was observed at least ten times. The CDR3 DNA reads as TGCAGCGTTTTGTGGCGGGAGCAGTACTTC. Its protein is CSVLWREQYF. The chain uses TRBV29-1 and TRBJ2-7; D uncertain. The CDR3 runs 10 residues. The V gene lost 5 bases and the J gene lost 7 bases, with 9 bases spanning the gap. Germline CDR1 and CDR2: SQVTM and ANQGSEA.

This clonotype appeared a few times. This rearrangement joins TRBV6-5 to TRBJ1-4; D is unresolved. Germline V lookup: CDR1 MNHEY, CDR2 SVGAGI. Trimming removed 6 bases from V and 15 bases from J, with 17 bases in between. The CDR3 covers 12 residues. CDR3 sequence: CASRSLYTRMFF. DNA of the CDR3: TGTGCCAGCAGGAGCCTTTACACAAGGATGTTTTTT.

At least ten counts were recorded for this clonotype. The genes are TRBV12-3 or TRBV12-4 and TRBJ1-1; D perhaps matches TRBD1 (5 bases). The CDR3 contains 16 residues. The V and J ends lost 7 bases and 2 bases respectively, with 20 bases between them. The CDR3 DNA is TGTGCCAGCACGTTTTCTACGGGGGGGGAAAACACTGAAGCTTTCTTT. This gives the protein CASTFSTGGENTEAFF.

This clonotype was seen at least ten times. The chain has TRBV29-1 and TRBJ2-5; D is possibly TRBD2 (6 bases). The CDR3 runs 12 residues. Trimming shortened V by 5 bases and J by 7 bases, and 14 bases separated the two germline ends. The germline V gene encodes CDR1 SQVTM and CDR2 ANQGSEA. The CDR3 loop reads CSVFRLGGTQYF. The CDR3 bases are TGCAGCGTTTTCCGACTGGGAGGGACCCAGTACTTC.

This clonotype was seen a handful of times. The chain joins TRBV5-1 to TRBJ2-6, with 9 positions matching TRBD1. CDR1 is SGHRS, CDR2 YFSETQ, per germline. The V gene end was trimmed by 9 bases and the J gene end by 0 bases; junction bases not matched to a gene: 10. The CDR3 loop spans 17 amino acids. CDR3 in DNA: TGCGCCACCTCCGGTAGGACAGGGGACTCTGGGGCCAACGTCCTGACTTTC. Encoded protein: CATSGRTGDSGANVLTF.

In its sample, this clonotype was seen many times. The chain has TRBV29-1 and TRBJ2-3, with D unclear. Per germline, CDR1 SQVTM and CDR2 ANQGSEA. This CDR3 comprises 14 residues. The V end was cut by 4 bases, the J end by 1 base, with 12 bases between. Here the CDR3 DNA reads TGCAGCGTTGGATCCTGGCAGGGCACAGATACGCAGTATTTT. This translates into CSVGSWQGTDTQYF.

This clonotype was seen only a few times. The chain recombines TRBV11-1 with TRBJ2-1; 13 nucleotides line up with TRBD2. The CDR3 covers 17 residues. Germline V gene lookup returns CDR1 SGHAT and CDR2 FQDESV (reference sequence). V lost 2 bases, J lost 9 bases, and 10 bases stayed unmatched. The CDR3 is CASSLTSGGARDSEQFF. The CDR3 DNA reads TGTGCCAGCAGCTTAACTAGCGGGGGGGCCAGAGATAGTGAGCAGTTCTTC.

This clonotype has ten or more counts. V gene TRBV5-1 combines with J gene TRBJ1-1; TRBD1 agrees at 12 bases. The V gene's germline CDR1 is SGHRS and CDR2 YFSETQ. The trim removed 0 bases at V and 0 bases at J, leaving 12 bases unmatched. This CDR3 has 20 residues. The CDR3 spells CASSLGFTGTGGGMNTEAFF. As DNA, the CDR3 is TGCGCCAGCAGCTTGGGATTTACCGGGACAGGGGGCGGGATGAACACTGAAGCTTTCTTT.

The chain links TRBV7-2 to TRBJ2-1; 10 bases line up with TRBD2. The V segment lost 7 bases and the J segment 9 bases; nucleotides outside the gene matches: 12. The CDR3 has 15 residues. The germline gives CDR1 SGHTA, CDR2 FQGNSA. CDR3 coding DNA: TGTGCCAGCACCGTAACTAGCGGGGTATTGGTTGAGCAGTTCTTC. Its translation: CASTVTSGVLVEQFF. Combining the CDR3 with reference TRBV7-2 and TRBJ2-1 gives the whole variable domain GAGVSQSPSNKVTEKGKDVELRCDPISGHTALYWYRQSLGQGLEFLIYFQGNSAPDKSGLPSDRFSAERTGGSVSTLTIQRTQQEDSAVYLCASTVTSGVLVEQFFGPGTRLTVL.

This sequence joins TRBV15 and TRBJ1-2; 9 nucleotides align to TRBD1. The CDR3 totals 14 residues. Per the germline V gene, CDR1 is LNHNV and CDR2 is YYDKDF (reference sequence). Trimming at V came to 5 bases and at J to 3 bases, leaving 4 bases not matched to a gene. CDR3: CATSGRQGDYGYTF. For the CDR3, the DNA is TGTGCCACCAGCGGGAGACAGGGGGACTATGGCTACACCTTC.

The chain recombines TRBV20-1 with TRBJ2-3, with 7 bases identical to TRBD2. Looked up from germline, CDR1 is DFQATT and CDR2 is SNEGSKA (reference sequence). The junction had 5 bases not matched to a gene; V was cut back by 6 bases and J by 2 bases. The CDR3 totals 13 residues. CDR3 sequence: CSAWGGVTDTQYF. The CDR3 DNA reads as TGCAGTGCCTGGGGGGGGGTCACAGATACGCAGTATTTT.

This clonotype has a handful of counts. The rearrangement uses TRBV25-1 and TRBJ1-1; weak D call: TRBD1 (6 bases). The germline gives CDR1 MGHDK, CDR2 SYGVNS. The length of the CDR3 is 13 residues. Trimming left V 5 bases short and J 1 base short, with 8 bases between. The DNA of the CDR3 is TGTGCCAGCAGTAGGGACACGAACACTGAAGCTTTCTTT. Protein product: CASSRDTNTEAFF.

The J gene is TRBJ2-5, the V gene TRBV7-9; the D gene is possibly TRBD2 (7 bases). CDR1 and CDR2 (germline): SEHNR, FQNEAQ (reference sequence). The germline V and J ends were trimmed by 2 bases and 1 base, with 17 bases remaining between them. CDR3 size: 17 residues. Here the CDR3 DNA reads TGTGCCAGCAGCTTAAATTTCGAGGCGGGGGCCCAAGAGACCCAGTACTTC. Encoded protein: CASSLNFEAGAQETQYF.

This clonotype occurred many times. This sequence joins TRBV12-3 or TRBV12-4 and TRBJ1-2, with 7 bases fitting TRBD1. CDR3 length equals 13 residues. V dropped 2 bases and J dropped 8; count of bases not matched to a gene: 5. CDR3: CASSLRNRGGYTF. The DNA of the CDR3 is TGTGCCAGCAGTTTACGGAACAGGGGAGGCTACACCTTC.

This chain links TRBV27 with TRBJ2-3, with TRBD1 as a possible D gene (6 bases). Germline loops: CDR1 MNHEY, CDR2 SMNVEV (reference sequence). Between the trimmed V and J ends, which lost 9 bases and 5 bases, there was a span of 15 bases. This CDR3 region has 13 residues. The CDR3 protein is CASGTGSIDTQYF. CDR3 nucleotides: TGTGCCAGTGGTACAGGGTCCATAGATACGCAGTATTTT.

The chain recombines TRBV28 with TRBJ1-4; D might be TRBD1 (5 bases). This CDR3 comprises 14 residues. The V end was cut by 3 bases, the J end by 6 bases, with 11 bases between. Germline CDR1 MDHEN, CDR2 SYDVKM. The CDR3 coding sequence is TGTGCCAGCAGTTTCGCAGGGTCGGATGAAAAACTGTTTTTT. The encoded protein is CASSFAGSDEKLFF.

V and J are TRBV14 and TRBJ1-4; 9 nucleotides align to TRBD1. The V gene end was trimmed by 2 bases and the J gene end by 7 bases; junction bases not matched to a gene: 8. Germline CDR1 SGHDN, CDR2 FVKESK. The CDR3 is 16 amino acids. The DNA of the CDR3 is TGTGCCAGCAGCCAATCCTGGACAGGGGAGGCTGAAAAACTGTTTTTT. Translated, it gives CASSQSWTGEAEKLFF.

In its sample, this clonotype was seen many times. The J gene is TRBJ2-3, the V gene TRBV7-2; TRBD1 matches 9 bases. Germline V gives CDR1 SGHTA, CDR2 FQGNSA. The CDR3 runs 16 residues. V was pared by 5 bases and J by 4 bases, with 10 bases of the junction left unmatched. In nucleotides, the CDR3 is TGTGCCAGCAGCCAAGGGACAGGGTACGGTGCAGATACGCAGTATTTT. Protein product: CASSQGTGYGADTQYF.

This clonotype was found a few times. CDR3: CASIEGNTGELFF. DNA of the CDR3: TGCGCCAGCATAGAGGGTAACACCGGGGAGCTGTTTTTT. V gene TRBV5-1 combines with J gene TRBJ2-2; possibly TRBD2 for D (5 bases). V was pared by 6 bases and J by 2 bases, with 8 bases between. CDR1 is SGHRS, CDR2 YFSETQ, per germline. The CDR3 has 13 amino acids.